The clone carrying this T cell receptor beta chain turned up a few times. What it recognizes is unknown. V was clipped by 0 bases and J by 4 bases, with 15 bases between them. The CDR3 runs 16 residues. The germline V gene encodes CDR1 SGHRS and CDR2 YFSETQ. The sample comes from a study of cytomegalovirus exposure and HLA in healthy donors. Study-wide results and caveats: In a later analysis, most CMV-associated TCR beta chains appeared HLA-restricted. It was reported that the classifier diagnosed cytomegalovirus status with high specificity and sensitivity in both the original and validation cohorts.

PCR used 60 Vbeta primers and 13 Jbeta primers. Generated by immunoSEQ multiplex PCR, the TCRdb table keeps only in-frame clones and is missing some. The sample includes around 45,000 clones, approximately 47% of them seen just once. The TCR was taken from a man aged 60 to 69 in good health and CMV-seronegative. Sequencing used PBMCs. This chain uses TRBV5-1 with TRBJ2-3, with TRBD2 as a possible D gene (5 bases). CDR3 in DNA: TGCGCCAGCAGCTTGGAGAGGGAGTCCAGCGCAGATACGCAGTATTTT. Translated: CASSLERESSADTQYF. Full variable domain (remainder filled in from reference TRBV5-1 and TRBJ2-3): KAGVTQTPRYLIKTRGQQVTLSCSPISGHRSVSWYQQTPGQGLQFLFEYFSETQRNKGNFPGRFSGRQFSNSRSEMNVSTLELGDSALYLCASSLERESSADTQYFGPGTRLTVL.